The clone carrying this TCR beta chain was counted only a few times. Germline values: CDR1 KGHDR, CDR2 SFDVKD. The length of the CDR3 is 17 residues. Trimming at V came to 2 bases and at J to 4 bases, leaving 10 bases not matched to a gene. The record originates from a study of blood T cell repertoires in COVID-19. Overall study: Sites across the United States, Italy and Spain contributed samples from acute and convalescent COVID-19.

Sequenced by immunoSEQ multiplex PCR; TCRdb stores in-frame clones only, minus some. This table holds 25,000 to 30,000 clones, about 94% found once. The TCR originated in a human donor with active COVID-19. The donor label of this sample is uncertain. The sequenced sample was peripheral blood. V gene TRBV24-1 combines with J gene TRBJ1-5, with 7 bases that match TRBD1. The CDR3 sequence is CATSDSRQGPLNQPQHF. The CDR3, as DNA: TGTGCCACCAGTGATTCTCGACAGGGTCCACTAAATCAGCCCCAGCATTTT.